The rows below give T cell receptor beta chains drawn from one sample of a study of blood T cell repertoires in COVID-19. Assay used: immunoSEQ multiplex PCR; TCRdb lists only in-frame clones, some missing. The sample records tens of thousands of clones, roughly 88% being singletons. The sample consisted of peripheral blood. All receptors come from a human donor with active COVID-19. The donor label of this sample is uncertain. Each CDR3 is given with its conserved first and last residue. D genes are given only for firm matches. Rows give clone size only sometimes, using once, few, many, or a class for an expanded clone.

J gene | V gene | clone size | D gene | CDR3 protein | CDR3 DNA
TRBJ1-5 | TRBV14 | . | . | CASSPPGNNQPQHF | TGTGCCAGCAGCCCGCCGGGGAATAATCAGCCCCAGCATTTT
TRBJ1-2 | TRBV30 | . | . | CAWSVRVRQTGNYGYTF | TGTGCCTGGAGTGTACGAGTTAGACAGACAGGAAACTATGGCTACACCTTC
TRBJ1-3 | TRBV6-6 | once | . | CASSYRTVSSGNTIYF | TGTGCCAGCAGTTATAGGACAGTGTCCTCGGGAAACACCATATATTTT
TRBJ1-2 | TRBV15 | . | . | CATSSIRGGYGYTF | TGTGCCACCAGCAGTATCAGGGGTGGCTATGGCTACACCTTC
TRBJ1-5 | TRBV5-1 | . | . | CASSLEGRAHQPQHF | TGCGCCAGCAGCTTGGAGGGCAGGGCGCATCAGCCCCAGCATTTT
TRBJ2-7 | TRBV7-2 | once | TRBD2 | CASTVMGGGEQYF | TGTGCCAGCACCGTGATGGGGGGAGGGGAGCAGTACTTC
TRBJ2-1 | TRBV25-1 | . | TRBD2 | CASSASGGYNEQFF | TGTGCCAGCAGTGCTAGCGGGGGATACAATGAGCAGTTCTTC
TRBJ2-7 | TRBV3-1/TRBV3-2 | . | TRBD1 | CASSQGTGGYEQYF | TGTGCCAGCAGCCAAGGGACAGGGGGCTACGAGCAGTACTTC
TRBJ2-7 | TRBV12-5 | few | TRBD1 | CASGIRTGEDEQYF | TGTGCTAGTGGTATAAGGACAGGGGAGGACGAGCAGTACTTC
TRBJ2-7 | TRBV2 | . | TRBD1 | CASSNQQGAIYEQYF | TGTGCCAGCAGTAACCAACAGGGGGCCATCTACGAGCAGTACTTC
TRBJ2-2 | TRBV9 | . | . | CASSVAPGISGELFF | TGTGCCAGCAGCGTAGCTCCAGGGATCTCCGGGGAGCTGTTTTTT
TRBJ1-5 | TRBV2 | few | . | CASSGQGPYQPQHF | TGTGCCAGCAGTGGCCAGGGTCCCTATCAGCCCCAGCATTTT
TRBJ2-1 | TRBV9 | . | TRBD2 | CASSVEGGTLYNEQFF | TGTGCCAGCAGCGTAGAGGGAGGGACTCTCTACAATGAGCAGTTCTTC
TRBJ1-5 | TRBV29-1 | . | . | CSVSEGQPNQPQHF | TGCAGCGTCAGCGAAGGACAGCCCAATCAGCCCCAGCATTTT
TRBJ2-5 | TRBV19 | . | . | CASSPSAEHQETQYF | TGTGCCAGTAGTCCTAGTGCAGAGCACCAAGAGACCCAGTACTTC
TRBJ2-6 | TRBV5-6 | . | . | CASSLRGFGANVLTF | TGTGCCAGCAGCTTGCGGGGATTTGGGGCCAACGTCCTGACTTTC
TRBJ2-7 | TRBV18 | . | . | CASSPSVLGTTRVGEQYF | .
TRBJ2-6 | TRBV29-1 | . | . | CSVELPRPGGANVLTF | TGCAGCGTTGAACTTCCCCGCCCAGGTGGGGCCAACGTCCTGACTTTC
TRBJ2-2 | TRBV5-4 | . | TRBD1 | CASSYPGTGANTGELFF | TGTGCCAGCAGCTACCCCGGGACAGGGGCGAACACCGGGGAGCTGTTTTTT
TRBJ2-1 | TRBV27 | . | TRBD2 | CASSPGGGGYNEQFF | TGTGCCAGCAGTCCCGGCGGGGGGGGATACAATGAGCAGTTCTTC
TRBJ1-3 | TRBV5-6 | . | TRBD1 | CASSYPEQGAGNTIYF | TGTGCCAGCAGCTACCCCGAACAGGGGGCTGGAAACACCATATATTTT
TRBJ1-2 | TRBV3-1/TRBV3-2 | . | TRBD1 | CASSLEGQGNYGYTF | TGTGCCAGCAGCCTAGAGGGACAGGGTAACTATGGCTACACCTTC
TRBJ1-2 | TRBV4-3 | . | . | CASSQEGGSPSYGYTF | TGCGCCAGCAGCCAAGAGGGTGGGAGCCCTTCTTATGGCTACACCTTC
TRBJ1-2 | TRBV4-1 | once | . | CASSLEGGLHYGYTF | TGCGCCAGCAGCCTTGAGGGAGGCCTCCACTATGGCTACACCTTC
TRBJ2-7 | TRBV27 | . | . | CASSPRGTEQYF | TGTGCCAGCAGTCCCCGGGGAACCGAGCAGTACTTC
TRBJ1-1 | TRBV19 | . | . | CASSIVGPLNTEAFF | TGTGCCAGTAGTATAGTTGGGCCTTTGAACACTGAAGCTTTCTTT
TRBJ2-5 | TRBV10-3 | . | TRBD2 | CAIRRTSGEETQYF | TGTGCCATCAGGAGGACTAGCGGTGAAGAGACCCAGTACTTC